This paragraph covers one T cell receptor beta chain sequence. Sequencing was performed with immunoSEQ multiplex PCR; in TCRdb, only in-frame clones are kept and a portion is missing. The profile shows 100,000 to 120,000 clones, approximately 67% of them singletons. From germline, CDR1 is MDHEN and CDR2 SYDVKM. There are 13 residues in the CDR3. The V and J ends lost 1 base and 7 bases, in that order; junction bases with no gene match: 3. These data are taken from a study of blood T cell repertoires in COVID-19. The overall study: Researchers got acute and convalescent COVID-19 samples from the United States, Italy and Spain.

The rearrangement joins TRBV28 to TRBJ1-2, with 7 bases identical to TRBD1. The sequencing input was peripheral blood. The source of this sequence is a woman aged 60-75 years with acute or convalescent COVID-19. DNA of the CDR3: TGTGCCAGCAGTTTATTTCCAGGGGGTGGCTACACCTTC. As protein: CASSLFPGGGYTF.